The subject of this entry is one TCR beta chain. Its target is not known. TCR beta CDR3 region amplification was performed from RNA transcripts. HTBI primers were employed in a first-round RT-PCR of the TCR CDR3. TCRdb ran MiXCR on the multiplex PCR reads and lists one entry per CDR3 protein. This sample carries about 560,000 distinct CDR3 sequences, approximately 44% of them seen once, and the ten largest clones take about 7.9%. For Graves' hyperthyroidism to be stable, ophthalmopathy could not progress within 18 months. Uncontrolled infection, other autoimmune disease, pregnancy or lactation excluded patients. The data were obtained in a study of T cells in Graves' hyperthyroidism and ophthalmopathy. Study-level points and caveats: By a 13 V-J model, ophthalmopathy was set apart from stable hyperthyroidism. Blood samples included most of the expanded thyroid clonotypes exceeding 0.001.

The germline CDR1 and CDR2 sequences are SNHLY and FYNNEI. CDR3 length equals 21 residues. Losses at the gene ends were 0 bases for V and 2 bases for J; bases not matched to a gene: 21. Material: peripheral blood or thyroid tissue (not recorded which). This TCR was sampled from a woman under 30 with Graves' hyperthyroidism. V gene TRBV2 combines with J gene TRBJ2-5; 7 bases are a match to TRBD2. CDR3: CASSEALQALRRERRQETQYF. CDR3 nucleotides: TGTGCCAGCAGTGAAGCGCTTCAGGCTTTGAGGCGGGAGCGGAGGCAAGAGACCCAGTACTTC.